This T cell receptor (beta chain) was identified during a study of blood T cell repertoires in COVID-19. Per the authors' pipeline: Amplification of reference gene primers was used by the study to estimate nucleated cell counts. Profiling relied on immunoSEQ multiplex PCR, and the TCRdb table lists in-frame clones only, not all of them. V and J calls and clone size come straight from that table; D and trimming were deduced from the DNA. The table records some 210,000 clones, roughly 86% of them present only once. V was pared by 4 bases and J by 9 bases, with 10 bases of the junction left unmatched. The CDR3 length is 15 residues. In germline, CDR1 is MGHRA, CDR2 YSYEKL.

Sequencing used peripheral blood. The receptor was derived from a woman in her thirties or forties with acute or convalescent COVID-19. The chain is built from TRBV4-1 and TRBJ1-5; 9 bases are a match to TRBD1. The CDR3 spells CASSPDRGYLGPQHF. The DNA of the CDR3 is TGCGCCAGCAGCCCGGACAGGGGATACCTAGGGCCCCAGCATTTT.